This T cell receptor (beta chain) was identified during a study of cytomegalovirus exposure and HLA in healthy donors. Trimming removed 5 bases from V and 6 bases from J; junction bases left unmatched: 4. CDR1 is SGHVS, CDR2 FQNEAQ, per germline. This CDR3 spans 13 amino acids. Primers for the PCR totalled 60 Vbeta and 13 Jbeta. TCRdb keeps only in-frame clones here, not all; method: immunoSEQ multiplex PCR. The sample has 120,000 or so clones, 74% seen once. Input material: PBMCs. This chain connects TRBV7-8 to TRBJ1-2; 9 bases align to TRBD1. The TCR sequence derives from a man aged 35-49 years in good health and CMV-seropositive. The CDR3 bases are TGTGCCAGCAGCAGAAGGGACAGGGATGGCTACACCTTC. This encodes CASSRRDRDGYTF.